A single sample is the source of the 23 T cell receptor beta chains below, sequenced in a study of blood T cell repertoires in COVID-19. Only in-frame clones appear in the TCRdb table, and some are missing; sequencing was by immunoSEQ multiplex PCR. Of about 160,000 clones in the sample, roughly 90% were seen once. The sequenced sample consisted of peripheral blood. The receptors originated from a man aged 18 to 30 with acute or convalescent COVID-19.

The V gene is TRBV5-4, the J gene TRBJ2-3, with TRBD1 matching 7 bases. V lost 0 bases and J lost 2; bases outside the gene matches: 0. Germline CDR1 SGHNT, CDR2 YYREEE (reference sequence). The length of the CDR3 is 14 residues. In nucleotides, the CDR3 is TGTGCCAGCAGCTTGGAGGGGGCCACAGATACGCAGTATTTT. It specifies CASSLEGATDTQYF. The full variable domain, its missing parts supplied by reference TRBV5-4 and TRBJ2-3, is ETGVTQSPTHLIKTRGQQVTLRCSSQSGHNTVSWYQQALGQGPQFIFQYYREEENGRGNFPPRFSGLQFPNYSSELNVNALELDDSALYLCASSLEGATDTQYFGPGTRLTVL.

The CDR3 sequence is CAWRGLDSSYEQYF. For the CDR3, the DNA is TGTGCCTGGAGGGGACTAGATAGCTCCTACGAGCAGTACTTC. The chain carries TRBV30 and TRBJ2-7; TRBD2 agrees at 8 bases. This CDR3 is 14 amino acids long. The V segment lost 3 bases and the J segment 0 bases; nucleotides outside the gene matches: 4. Germline values: CDR1 GTSNPN, CDR2 SVGIG (reference sequence). Based on the CDR3 plus reference TRBV30 and TRBJ2-7, the full variable domain is SQTIHQWPATLVQPVGSPLSLECTVEGTSNPNLYWYRQAAGRGLQLLFYSVGIGQISSEVPQNLSASRPQDRQFILSSKKLLLSDSGFYLCAWRGLDSSYEQYFGPGTRLTVT.

CDR3 residues: CASSHTRLAGYNEQFF. The CDR3, as DNA: TGTGCCAGCAGCCATACCCGACTAGCGGGGTATAATGAGCAGTTCTTC. The chain combines TRBV7-9 with TRBJ2-1, with 11 positions matching TRBD2. V dropped 5 bases and J dropped 7; count of bases not matched to a gene: 10. Per the germline V gene, CDR1 is SEHNR and CDR2 is FQNEAQ (reference sequence). This CDR3 is 16 amino acids long.

In DNA, the CDR3 is TGTGCCAGTAGCCGATGGACAGGCAATGAGCAGTTCTTC. The encoded protein is CASSRWTGNEQFF. The chain combines TRBV19 with TRBJ2-1, with TRBD1 identical over 7 bases. V shed 6 bases, J shed 6 bases, and the junction held 5 bases outside the gene matches. This CDR3 comprises 13 residues. Germline V gene data show CDR1 as LNHDA and CDR2 as SQIVND (reference sequence). Full variable domain (rest looked up from reference TRBV19 and TRBJ2-1): DGGITQSPKYLFRKEGQNVTLSCEQNLNHDAMYWYRQDPGQGLRLIYYSQIVNDFQKGDIAEGYSVSREKKESFPLTVTSAQKNPTAFYLCASSRWTGNEQFFGPGTRLTVL.

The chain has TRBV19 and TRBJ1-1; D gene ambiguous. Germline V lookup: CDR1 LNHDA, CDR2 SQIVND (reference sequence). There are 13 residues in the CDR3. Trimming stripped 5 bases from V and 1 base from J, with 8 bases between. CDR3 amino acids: CASSLSSNTEAFF. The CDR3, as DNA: TGTGCCAGTAGTTTGTCGTCGAACACTGAAGCTTTCTTT.

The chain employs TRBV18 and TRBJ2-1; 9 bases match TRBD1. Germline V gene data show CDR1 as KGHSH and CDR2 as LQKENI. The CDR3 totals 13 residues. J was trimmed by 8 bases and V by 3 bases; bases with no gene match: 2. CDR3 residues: CASSPGQGHEQFF. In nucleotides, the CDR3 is TGTGCCAGCTCACCGGGACAGGGACATGAGCAGTTCTTC.

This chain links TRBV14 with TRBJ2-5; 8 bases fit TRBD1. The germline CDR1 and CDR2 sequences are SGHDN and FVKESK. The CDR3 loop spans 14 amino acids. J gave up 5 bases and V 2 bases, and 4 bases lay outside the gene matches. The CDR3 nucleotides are TGTGCCAGCAGCCAACCCAACAGGGGGGAGACCCAGTACTTC. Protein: CASSQPNRGETQYF.

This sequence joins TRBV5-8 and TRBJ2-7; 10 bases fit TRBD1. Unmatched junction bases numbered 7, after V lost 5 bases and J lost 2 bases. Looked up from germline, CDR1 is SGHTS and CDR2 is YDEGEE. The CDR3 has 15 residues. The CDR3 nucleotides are TGTGCCAGCAGAAAGAAGGGACAGGGGACCTACGAGCAGTACTTC. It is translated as CASRKKGQGTYEQYF.

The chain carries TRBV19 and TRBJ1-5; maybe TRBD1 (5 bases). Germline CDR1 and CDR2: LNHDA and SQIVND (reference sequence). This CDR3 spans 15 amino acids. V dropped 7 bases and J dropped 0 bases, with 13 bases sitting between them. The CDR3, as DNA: TGTGCCAGTAATGGCTTGGGGCGTAGCAATCAGCCCCAGCATTTT. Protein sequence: CASNGLGRSNQPQHF.

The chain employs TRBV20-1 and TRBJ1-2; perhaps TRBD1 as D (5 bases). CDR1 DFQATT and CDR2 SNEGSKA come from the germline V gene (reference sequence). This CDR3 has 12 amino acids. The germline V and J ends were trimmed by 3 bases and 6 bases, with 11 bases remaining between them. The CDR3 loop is CSASQGPNGYTF. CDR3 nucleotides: TGCAGTGCTAGTCAGGGTCCGAATGGCTACACCTTC.

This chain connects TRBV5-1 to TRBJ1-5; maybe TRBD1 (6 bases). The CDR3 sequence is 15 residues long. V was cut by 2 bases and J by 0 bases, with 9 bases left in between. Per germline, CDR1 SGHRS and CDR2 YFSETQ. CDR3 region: CASSFTGNSNQPQHF. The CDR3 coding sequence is TGCGCCAGCAGCTTTACAGGGAATAGCAATCAGCCCCAGCATTTT.

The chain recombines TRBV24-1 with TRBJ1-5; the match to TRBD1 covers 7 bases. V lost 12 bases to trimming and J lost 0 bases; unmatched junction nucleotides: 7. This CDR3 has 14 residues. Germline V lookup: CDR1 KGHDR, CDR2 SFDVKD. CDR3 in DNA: TGTGCCGCCGGACAGGCGAATAGCAATCAGCCCCAGCATTTT. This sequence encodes CAAGQANSNQPQHF.

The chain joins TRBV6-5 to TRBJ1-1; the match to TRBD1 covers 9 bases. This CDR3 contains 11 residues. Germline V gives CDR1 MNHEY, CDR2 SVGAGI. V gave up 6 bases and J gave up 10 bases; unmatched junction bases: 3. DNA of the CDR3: TGTGCCAGCAGGGGACAGGGTCTAGCTTTCTTT. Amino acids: CASRGQGLAFF.

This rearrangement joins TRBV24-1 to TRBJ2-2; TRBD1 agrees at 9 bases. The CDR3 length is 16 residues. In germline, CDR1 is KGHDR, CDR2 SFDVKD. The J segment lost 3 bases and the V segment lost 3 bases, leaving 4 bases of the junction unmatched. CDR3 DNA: TGTGCCACCAGTGATACCAGACAGGGGGACACCGGGGAGCTGTTTTTT. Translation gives CATSDTRQGDTGELFF.

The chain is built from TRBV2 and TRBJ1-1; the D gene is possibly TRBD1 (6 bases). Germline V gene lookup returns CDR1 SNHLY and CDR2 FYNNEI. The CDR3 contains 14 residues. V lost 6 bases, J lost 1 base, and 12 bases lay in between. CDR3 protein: CASSSGTWNTEAFF. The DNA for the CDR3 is TGTGCCAGCAGCTCCGGGACATGGAACACTGAAGCTTTCTTT.

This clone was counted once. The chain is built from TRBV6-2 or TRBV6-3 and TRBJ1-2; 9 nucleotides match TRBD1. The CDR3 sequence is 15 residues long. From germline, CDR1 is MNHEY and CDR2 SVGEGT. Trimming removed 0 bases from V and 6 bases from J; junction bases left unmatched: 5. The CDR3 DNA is TGTGCCAGCAGTTACTCGAGGGGACAGGGTAATGGCTACACCTTC. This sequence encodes CASSYSRGQGNGYTF.

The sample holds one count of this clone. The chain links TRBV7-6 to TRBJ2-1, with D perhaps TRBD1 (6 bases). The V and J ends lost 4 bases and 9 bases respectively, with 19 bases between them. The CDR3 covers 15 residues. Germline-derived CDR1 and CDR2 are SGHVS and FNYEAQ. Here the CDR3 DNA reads TGTGCCAGCAGCTCCACTCAAGAGACAGGACCTGAGCAGTTCTTC. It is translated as CASSSTQETGPEQFF. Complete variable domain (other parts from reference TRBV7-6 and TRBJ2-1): GAGVSQSPRYKVTKRGQDVALRCDPISGHVSLYWYRQALGQGPEFLTYFNYEAQQDKSGLPNDRFSAERPEGSISTLTIQRTEQRDSAMYRCASSSTQETGPEQFFGPGTRLTVL.

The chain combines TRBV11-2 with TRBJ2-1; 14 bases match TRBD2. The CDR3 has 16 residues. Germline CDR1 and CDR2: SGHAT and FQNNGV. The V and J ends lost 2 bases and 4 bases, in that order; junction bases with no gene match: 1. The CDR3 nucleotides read TGTGCCAGCAGCTTAAGGACTAGCGGGGGGTACAATGAGCAGTTCTTC. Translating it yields CASSLRTSGGYNEQFF.

The CDR3 reads CASSLFYSNTEAFF. In nucleotides, the CDR3 is TGTGCCAGCAGCTTGTTTTACTCGAACACTGAAGCTTTCTTT. V gene TRBV5-6 combines with J gene TRBJ1-1; D is ambiguous. The CDR3 consists of 14 residues. Germline values: CDR1 SGHDT, CDR2 YYEEEE. Deletions cut 1 base from V and 1 base from J, with 8 bases between.

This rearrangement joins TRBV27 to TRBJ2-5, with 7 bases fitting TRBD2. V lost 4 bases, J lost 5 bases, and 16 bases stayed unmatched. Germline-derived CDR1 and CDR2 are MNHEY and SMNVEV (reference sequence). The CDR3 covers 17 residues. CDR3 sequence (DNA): TGTGCCAGCAGTTCGAAACCCAGCGGGAAGCGGCCCGAGACCCAGTACTTC. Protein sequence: CASSSKPSGKRPETQYF.

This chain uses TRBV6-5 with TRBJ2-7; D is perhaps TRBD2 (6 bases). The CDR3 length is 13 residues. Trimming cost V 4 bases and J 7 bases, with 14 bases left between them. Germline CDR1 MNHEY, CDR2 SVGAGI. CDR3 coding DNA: TGTGCCAGCAGTTGGCCCGAGGGGAGGGAGCAGTACTTC. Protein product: CASSWPEGREQYF.

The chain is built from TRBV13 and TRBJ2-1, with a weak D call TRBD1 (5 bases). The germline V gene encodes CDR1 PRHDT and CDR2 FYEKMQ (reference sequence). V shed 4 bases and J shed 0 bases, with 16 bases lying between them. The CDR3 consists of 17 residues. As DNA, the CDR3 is TGTGCCAGCAGCTCCCCCAGGGCATCCAGCTCCTACAATGAGCAGTTCTTC. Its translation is CASSSPRASSSYNEQFF.

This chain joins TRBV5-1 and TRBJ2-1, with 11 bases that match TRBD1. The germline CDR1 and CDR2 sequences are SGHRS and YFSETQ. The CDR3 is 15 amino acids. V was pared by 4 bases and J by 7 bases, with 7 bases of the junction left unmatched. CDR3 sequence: CASSADRGRSNEQFF. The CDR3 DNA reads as TGCGCCAGCAGCGCGGACAGGGGGCGATCTAATGAGCAGTTCTTC.